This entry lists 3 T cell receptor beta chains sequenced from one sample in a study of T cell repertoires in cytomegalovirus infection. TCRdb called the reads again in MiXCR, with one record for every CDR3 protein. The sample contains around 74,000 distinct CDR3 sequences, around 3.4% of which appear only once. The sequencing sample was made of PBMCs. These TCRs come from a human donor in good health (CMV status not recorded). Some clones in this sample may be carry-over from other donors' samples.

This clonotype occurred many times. Here the CDR3 reads CASSLATGATNEKLFF. CDR3 nucleotide sequence: TGTGCCAGCAGCTTAGCGACAGGTGCAACTAATGAAAAACTGTTTTTT. V usage is TRBV7-2 and J usage is TRBJ1-4; D may be TRBD1 (6 bases). Germline CDR1 reads SGHTA; CDR2 reads FQGNSA. Trimming left V 0 bases short and J 0 bases short, with 8 bases between. The CDR3 runs to 16 residues.

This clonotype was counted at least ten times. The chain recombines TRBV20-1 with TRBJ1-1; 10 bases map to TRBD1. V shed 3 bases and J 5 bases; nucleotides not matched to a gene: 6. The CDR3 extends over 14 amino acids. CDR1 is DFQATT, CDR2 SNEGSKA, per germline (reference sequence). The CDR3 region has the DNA TGCAGTGCTAGCCCGGACAGGGGGTATACTGAAGCTTTCTTT. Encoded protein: CSASPDRGYTEAFF.

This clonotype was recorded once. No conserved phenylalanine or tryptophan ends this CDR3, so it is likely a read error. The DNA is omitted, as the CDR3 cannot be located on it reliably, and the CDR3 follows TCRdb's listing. The CDR3 protein is CASSPGGGDNEQLV. This chain joins TRBV5-4 and TRBJ2-1; no check of the table's D call, TRBD1, against the DNA was made. Germline V gives CDR1 SGHNT, CDR2 YYREEE (reference sequence). The CDR3 contains 14 residues when both ends are counted.